Each of the 14 T cell receptor beta chains below was sequenced from the same sample in a study of blood T cell repertoires in COVID-19. Only in-frame clones appear in the TCRdb table, and some are missing; sequencing was by immunoSEQ multiplex PCR. The sample lists a few hundred thousand clones, more than 75% seen once, with roughly 8% in the top ten. The source material was peripheral blood. These receptors originate from a woman aged 80 or over with COVID-19, enrolled during active disease.

The chain is built from TRBV19 and TRBJ2-7; a weak D match, TRBD2 (5 bases). Germline V lookup: CDR1 LNHDA, CDR2 SQIVND (reference sequence). V was shortened by 2 bases and J by 1 base, with 9 bases between the two germline ends. This CDR3 has 14 residues. This CDR3 reads CASSIIRGSYEQYF. DNA for the CDR3: TGTGCCAGTAGTATAATCAGAGGGTCCTACGAGCAGTACTTC.

V usage is TRBV21-1 and J usage is TRBJ1-1. TRBV21-1 is annotated as a pseudogene. The CDR3 spans 11 residues. CDR3: CARNRNTEAFF. The DNA of the CDR3 is TGTGCCAGAAATAGGAACACTGAAGCTTTCTTT.

The V gene is TRBV5-4, the J gene TRBJ1-2; D call uncertain. With 0 bases removed from V and 8 bases from J, the gap between germline ends came to 8 bases. CDR1 SGHNT and CDR2 YYREEE come from the germline V gene (reference sequence). The CDR3 contains 12 residues. Here the CDR3 reads CASSLGASGYTF. The CDR3 DNA reads as TGTGCCAGCAGCTTGGGGGCTAGCGGCTACACCTTC.

The chain carries TRBV5-4 and TRBJ2-1, with 11 bases fitting TRBD2. V trimming: 3 bases; J trimming: 6 bases; junction bases outside the gene matches: 8. Germline CDR1 and CDR2: SGHNT and YYREEE (reference sequence). The CDR3 runs to 16 residues. CDR3 in amino acids: CASSWAGTSGPNEQFF. For the CDR3, the DNA is TGTGCCAGCAGCTGGGCTGGGACTAGCGGTCCCAATGAGCAGTTCTTC.

V usage is TRBV3-1 (or the pseudogene TRBV3-2) and J usage is TRBJ2-1; 11 positions match TRBD2. CDR3 length: 14 residues. The germline gives CDR1 LGHDT, CDR2 YNNKEL (reference sequence). The junction had 0 bases not matched to a gene; V was cut back by 2 bases and J by 6 bases. The CDR3 spells CASSQTSGSNEQFF. Here the CDR3 DNA reads TGTGCCAGCAGCCAAACTAGCGGGAGCAATGAGCAGTTCTTC.

V usage is TRBV11-2 and J usage is TRBJ1-6; D gene uncertain. This CDR3 has 12 residues. V was cut by 5 bases and J by 10 bases, with 9 bases left in between. Germline V gene sequence: CDR1 SGHAT, CDR2 FQNNGV. The CDR3 spells CASSPEYSPLHF. Written as DNA, the CDR3 is TGTGCCAGCAGCCCAGAATACTCACCCCTCCACTTT.

The V call is TRBV25-1, the J call TRBJ2-3; 10 nucleotides align to TRBD2. The CDR3 is made up of 15 amino acids. Unmatched junction bases numbered 6, after V lost 5 bases and J lost 4 bases. The germline V gene encodes CDR1 MGHDK and CDR2 SYGVNS. The CDR3 coding sequence is TGTGCCAGCAGTCGTCTAGCGGGAGTATCAGATACGCAGTATTTT. It encodes CASSRLAGVSDTQYF.

The CDR3 nucleotides are TGTGCCAGCAGCACCCAGGGGGCTATGAACACTGAAGCTTTCTTT. Encoded protein: CASSTQGAMNTEAFF. The J gene is TRBJ1-1, the V gene TRBV7-9; TRBD1 agrees at 8 bases. The CDR3 runs to 15 residues. Looked up from germline, CDR1 is SEHNR and CDR2 is FQNEAQ (reference sequence). J was trimmed by 0 bases and V by 5 bases; bases with no gene match: 5.

There are a few counts of this clone. The chain links TRBV27 to TRBJ2-7; a possible D gene is TRBD1 (6 bases). This CDR3 comprises 13 residues. Germline loops: CDR1 MNHEY, CDR2 SMNVEV (reference sequence). V was pared by 4 bases and J by 3 bases, with 10 bases between. CDR3 nucleotide sequence: TGTGCCAGCAGTTGGACAGAGAGCTACGAGCAGTACTTC. It specifies CASSWTESYEQYF.

This chain links TRBV18 with TRBJ1-2; no clear D gene. CDR1 and CDR2 from the germline V gene are KGHSH and LQKENI. This CDR3 has 18 residues. V lost 1 base to trimming and J lost 7 bases, with 25 bases between them. CDR3 nucleotides: TGTGCCAGCTCACCACAAAGCCACACGGTGGGAGGTAAAAGTGGCTACACCTTC. Protein sequence: CASSPQSHTVGGKSGYTF.

This chain links TRBV5-1 with TRBJ2-1, with 7 bases lining up with TRBD2. The CDR3 totals 13 residues. V was clipped by 4 bases and J by 6 bases; unmatched bases: 4. Germline lookup yields CDR1 SGHRS and CDR2 YFSETQ. This CDR3 reads CASSPLAANEQFF. CDR3 DNA: TGCGCCAGCAGCCCGCTAGCGGCCAATGAGCAGTTCTTC.

CDR3 nucleotide sequence: TGCGCCAGCAGCCCTGGCGGGGTGGGAGGACCCGGTACAGATACGCAGTATTTT. This encodes CASSPGGVGGPGTDTQYF. The chain combines TRBV5-1 with TRBJ2-3; weak D call: TRBD2 (6 bases). The CDR3 contains 18 residues. Germline lookup yields CDR1 SGHRS and CDR2 YFSETQ. V was pared by 4 bases and J by 3 bases, with 24 bases between.

The chain's CDR3 is CASGRGSGGVDTQYF. CDR3 coding DNA: TGTGCCAGCGGTCGGGGGAGTGGGGGGGTGGATACGCAGTATTTT. This chain uses TRBV7-2 with TRBJ2-3; 7 bases align to TRBD2. The V segment lost 8 bases and the J segment 6 bases; nucleotides outside the gene matches: 14. The CDR3 has 15 residues. Germline loops: CDR1 SGHTA, CDR2 FQGNSA.

This chain joins TRBV25-1 and TRBJ1-5; TRBD1 agrees at 8 bases. V trimming: 4 bases; J trimming: 4 bases; junction bases outside the gene matches: 6. Germline assignment: CDR1 MGHDK and CDR2 SYGVNS. CDR3 length: 15 residues. The CDR3 region is CASSGPGQANQPQHF. DNA for the CDR3: TGTGCCAGCAGTGGACCGGGACAGGCTAATCAGCCCCAGCATTTT.